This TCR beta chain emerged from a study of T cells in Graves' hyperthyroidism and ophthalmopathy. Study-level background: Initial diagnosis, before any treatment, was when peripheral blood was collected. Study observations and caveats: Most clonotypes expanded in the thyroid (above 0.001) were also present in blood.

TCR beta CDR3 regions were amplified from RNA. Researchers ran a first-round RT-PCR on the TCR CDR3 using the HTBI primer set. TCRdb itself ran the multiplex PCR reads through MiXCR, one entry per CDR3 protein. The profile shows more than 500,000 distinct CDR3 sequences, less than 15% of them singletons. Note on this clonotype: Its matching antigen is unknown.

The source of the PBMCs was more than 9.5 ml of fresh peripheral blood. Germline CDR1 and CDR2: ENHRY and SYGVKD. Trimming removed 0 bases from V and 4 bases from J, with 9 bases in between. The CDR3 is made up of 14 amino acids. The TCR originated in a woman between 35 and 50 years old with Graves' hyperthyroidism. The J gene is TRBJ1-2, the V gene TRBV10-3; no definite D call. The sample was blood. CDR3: CAISESAEPYGYTF. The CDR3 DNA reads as TGTGCCATCAGTGAGTCGGCGGAGCCCTATGGCTACACCTTC.